This T cell receptor beta chain was obtained from a study of blood T cell repertoires in COVID-19 (dated by TCRdb to about 2020). About the study as a whole: Collaborator samples came from the United States, Italy and Spain and covered acute and convalescent phases of COVID-19. HLA class I and class II types, where available, came from metadata supplied by the sample provider rather than from assay-based typing. The dataset comprised deeply sampled blood TCRbeta repertoires from subjects exposed to, actively infected with, or recovered from COVID-19. The samples were drawn from the first 160 participants of the ongoing ImmuneRACE study and from over 950 subjects provided by 6 global collaborators. Nearly every sample came with metadata listing a de-identified subject ID, COVID-19 status, age in years and sex. A freely available public database, intended as a resource for researchers studying the immune response to SARS-CoV-2, is where the repertoires were released. The prospective study material was composed of cDNA or gDNA derived from T cells, B-cell-depleted T cells, or PBMCs.

Concerning this clone: This clone's antigen is unknown. No base qualities exist here, and no much larger clone lies one base off it.

The germline V gene gives CDR1 as MDHEN and CDR2 as SYDVKM. V drops 3 bases and J drops 0 bases, leaving 17 bases in between. Counted from cysteine to phenylalanine, this CDR3 has 18 amino acids. Just the 54-base CDR3 DNA is kept, in frame starting at base 1. Overall study results and their limits: The amount of clinical and demographic metadata varied by source and participant and was provided uncurated.

In the prospective study, participants were roughly 18 to 100 years old, resided in about 25 geographic areas of the United States, and were enrolled through a virtual design. In the prospective study, participants were assigned to cohorts based on the clinical history participants reported in a screening survey and a study questionnaire. For ImmuneRACE Cohort 3, a participant was defined as recovered based on two consecutive negative NP/OP PCR tests, clearance by a healthcare professional, or resolution of symptoms. In the prospective study, whole blood, serum and a nasopharyngeal or oropharyngeal swab were collected from each participant by mobile phlebotomists. Over a roughly 2-month period, participants in the prospective study had the option of providing additional blood draws and questionnaires. Before DNA extraction, blood samples from the prospective study were shipped at room temperature or frozen.

TCRbeta CDR3 regions were amplified from genomic DNA using the immunoSEQ Assay, a bias-controlled multiplex PCR. As for the authors' bioinformatics: The number of nucleated cells in each sample was estimated by amplification of reference gene primers within the assay. To quantify the absolute abundance of each unique TCRbeta CDR3 rearrangement, sequence reads were collapsed and filtered. For each sample, productive Simpson clonality was calculated as the square root of Simpson's diversity index across productive rearrangements. TCRdb provides this immuneACCESS table in a form limited to in-frame rearrangements. Some clones are lacking; in checked studies, under half of them reflect an unresolved V gene, and why the rest are absent is not known. That table is the source of V, J and clone size, and D and trimming were worked out from the DNA. Here the sample has a few hundred thousand clones; roughly 85% occur a single time. More than 3.5% of the sample belongs to the ten largest clones.

The sequence was obtained from a young woman who had recovered from COVID-19. The V gene is TRBV28 and the J gene is TRBJ1-4; the D gene is perhaps TRBD1, from 5 matching bases. Sequencing was done on a sample of PBMCs or T cells enriched from blood (not recorded which). This receptor carries the CDR3 CASSLDPGIRATNEKLFF. The nucleotide sequence reads TGTGCCAGCAGTTTGGATCCAGGGATAAGGGCAACTAATGAAAAACTGTTTTTT.